This passage covers 27 T cell receptor beta chains from one sample sequenced in a study of T cell responses to AZD1222 COVID-19 vaccine. The method was immunoSEQ multiplex PCR; TCRdb's version includes in-frame clones alone and lacks a portion of them. This repertoire shows fewer than 100,000 clones, roughly 84% found once; its top ten account for 19%. This material consisted of peripheral blood, taken on day 0 of AZD1222 vaccination. The receptors shown here come from an adult in good health.

The chain uses TRBV28 and TRBJ1-2, with D possibly being TRBD1 (6 bases). Germline CDR1 and CDR2: MDHEN and SYDVKM. The V gene lost 6 bases and the J gene lost 4 bases, with 12 bases spanning the gap. The CDR3 spans 13 residues. As DNA, the CDR3 is TGTGCCAGCAGAAGAGACAGGCTCTATGGCTACACCTTC. This encodes CASRRDRLYGYTF.

The chain carries TRBV5-1 and TRBJ2-1; 9 bases agree with TRBD1. The CDR3 has 15 amino acids. Trimming removed 4 bases from V and 5 bases from J; junction bases left unmatched: 7. Germline values: CDR1 SGHRS, CDR2 YFSETQ. The CDR3 DNA reads TGCGCCAGCAGCCACCAGGACAGGGGAAACAATGAGCAGTTCTTC. Protein: CASSHQDRGNNEQFF. Using reference TRBV5-1 and TRBJ2-1 for the parts outside the CDR3, the full variable domain is KAGVTQTPRYLIKTRGQQVTLSCSPISGHRSVSWYQQTPGQGLQFLFEYFSETQRNKGNFPGRFSGRQFSNSRSEMNVSTLELGDSALYLCASSHQDRGNNEQFFGPGTRLTVL.

The V and J genes are TRBV7-3 and TRBJ2-5, with no clear D. The length of the CDR3 is 13 residues. Per the germline V gene, CDR1 is SGHTA and CDR2 is FQGTGA. V dropped 3 bases and J dropped 5 bases, with 10 bases sitting between them. The CDR3 region has the DNA TGTGCCAGCAGCTTTAGTTTGTTTGAGACCCAGTACTTC. Its protein product is CASSFSLFETQYF.

This clone has a handful of counts. The chain uses TRBV4-1 and TRBJ1-4, with a possible D match to TRBD1 (5 bases). Trimming took 2 bases from V and 8 from J, leaving 18 bases between them. The germline CDR1 and CDR2 sequences are MGHRA and YSYEKL. The CDR3 is 16 residues long. In DNA, the CDR3 is TGCGCCAGCAGCCAATTTGGGGGGACCCGAAGGGAAAAACTGTTTTTT. It specifies CASSQFGGTRREKLFF.

This rearrangement joins TRBV5-8 to TRBJ2-3; the D gene is possibly TRBD1 (6 bases). Germline V gene data show CDR1 as SGHTS and CDR2 as YDEGEE. Trimming removed 0 bases at V and 3 bases at J, with 17 bases between. The CDR3 is made up of 17 amino acids. For the CDR3, the DNA is TGTGCCAGCAGCTTGGTATCCAGGGGTCGGGGTACAGATACGCAGTATTTT. It codes for CASSLVSRGRGTDTQYF.

The CDR3 region is CASSVEGENSPLHF. The CDR3 DNA follows: TGTGCCAGCAGCGTAGAGGGAGAGAATTCACCCCTCCACTTT. V is TRBV9 and J is TRBJ1-6; D unclear. The germline V and J ends were trimmed by 0 bases and 7 bases, with 8 bases remaining between them. CDR1 SGDLS and CDR2 YYNGEE come from the germline V gene. The CDR3 spans 14 residues.

The chain is built from TRBV2 and TRBJ2-7, with a tentative D call TRBD2 (5 bases). Germline-derived CDR1 and CDR2 are SNHLY and FYNNEI. Deletions cut 5 bases from V and 5 bases from J, with 16 bases between. This CDR3 contains 14 residues. The CDR3: CASSIALASHEQYF. CDR3 DNA sequence: TGTGCCAGCAGTATAGCGTTGGCATCCCACGAGCAGTACTTC. The full variable domain, in which reference TRBV2 and TRBJ2-7 provide the parts outside the CDR3, is EPEVTQTPSHQVTQMGQEVILRCVPISNHLYFYWYRQILGQKVEFLVSFYNNEISEKSEIFDDQFSVERPDGSNFTLKIRSTKLEDSAMYFCASSIALASHEQYFGPGTRLTVT.

J is TRBJ1-2 and V is TRBV7-9; D might be TRBD1 (5 bases). This CDR3 contains 16 residues. Germline lookup yields CDR1 SEHNR and CDR2 FQNEAQ (reference sequence). The ends were cut back, 1 base at V and 1 base at J, with 13 bases in the middle. In DNA, the CDR3 is TGTGCCAGCAGCTTAGATCGGGGCAGAAGTAACTATGGCTACACCTTC. It translates to CASSLDRGRSNYGYTF.

This chain uses TRBV20-1 with TRBJ2-3; 7 bases align to TRBD2. The trim removed 3 bases at V and 0 bases at J, leaving 9 bases unmatched. Germline CDR1 is DFQATT and CDR2 is SNEGSKA (reference sequence). CDR3 length: 16 residues. The CDR3 loop is CSASAHLAASTDTQYF. The DNA for the CDR3 is TGCAGTGCTAGTGCTCACCTAGCGGCTAGCACAGATACGCAGTATTTT.

The rearrangement uses TRBV7-8 and TRBJ1-3, with TRBD1 matching 7 bases. There are 16 residues in the CDR3. Germline V lookup: CDR1 SGHVS, CDR2 FQNEAQ. The V gene end was trimmed by 1 base and the J gene end by 4 bases; junction bases not matched to a gene: 7. CDR3: CASSLGARGQGNTIYF. Here the CDR3 DNA reads TGTGCCAGCAGCTTAGGAGCAAGGGGGCAGGGAAACACCATATATTTT.

The chain has TRBV5-1 and TRBJ1-1, with D maybe TRBD1 (6 bases). The CDR3 runs to 14 residues. The germline V gene encodes CDR1 SGHRS and CDR2 YFSETQ. Trimming shortened V by 3 bases and J by 6 bases, and 15 bases separated the two germline ends. The CDR3 coding sequence is TGCGCCAGCAGCTCCGAAGGGGGTCTCTCTGAAGCTTTCTTT. This codes for CASSSEGGLSEAFF.

This clone was counted only a few times. This rearrangement joins TRBV19 to TRBJ2-7; D remains unclear. V was pared by 7 bases and J by 1 base, with 11 bases between. CDR3 length: 13 residues. The V gene's germline CDR1 is LNHDA and CDR2 SQIVND (reference sequence). The CDR3 nucleotides read TGTGCCAGTAAGCCTAGGAATTCCTACGAGCAGTACTTC. It codes for CASKPRNSYEQYF.

The rearrangement links TRBV28 to TRBJ1-3; D is unclear. The CDR3 contains 16 residues. Germline V lookup: CDR1 MDHEN, CDR2 SYDVKM. Trimming took 0 bases from V and 1 from J, leaving 10 bases between them. Here the CDR3 DNA reads TGTGCCAGCAGTTTATGGAAGGGATCATCTGGAAACACCATATATTTT. Protein product: CASSLWKGSSGNTIYF. Full variable domain (outside the CDR3, taken from reference TRBV28 and TRBJ1-3): DVKVTQSSRYLVKRTGEKVFLECVQDMDHENMFWYRQDPGLGLRLIYFSYDVKMKEKGDIPEGYSVSREKKERFSLILESASTNQTSMYLCASSLWKGSSGNTIYFGEGSWLTVV.

V is TRBV10-3 and J is TRBJ2-7; TRBD1 aligns across 11 bases. This CDR3 is 12 amino acids long. CDR1 ENHRY and CDR2 SYGVKD come from the germline V gene. J lost 4 bases, V lost 10 bases, and 3 bases had no gene match. Here the CDR3 DNA reads TGTGCCACCGGGACAGGGGGGTACGAGCAGTACTTC. As protein: CATGTGGYEQYF.

This chain connects TRBV27 to TRBJ1-6; D is possibly TRBD1 (5 bases). V dropped 10 bases and J dropped 0 bases, with 22 bases sitting between them. The CDR3 length is 18 residues. Germline-derived CDR1 and CDR2 are MNHEY and SMNVEV (reference sequence). As DNA, the CDR3 is TGTGCCACCCCCTGGGGGGAAGGGCGGAGCTCCTATAATTCACCCCTCCACTTT. Translated, it gives CATPWGEGRSSYNSPLHF.

The genes are TRBV7-2 and TRBJ2-7, with D perhaps TRBD2 (6 bases). V lost 4 bases to trimming and J lost 2 bases, with 15 bases between them. Germline assignment: CDR1 SGHTA and CDR2 FQGNSA. The CDR3 contains 15 residues. CDR3 sequence (DNA): TGTGCCAGCAGCTACCTCGGGACTCCTACCTACGAGCAGTACTTC. Its protein product is CASSYLGTPTYEQYF. Drawing the rest from reference TRBV7-2 and TRBJ2-7, the complete variable domain is GAGVSQSPSNKVTEKGKDVELRCDPISGHTALYWYRQSLGQGLEFLIYFQGNSAPDKSGLPSDRFSAERTGGSVSTLTIQRTQQEDSAVYLCASSYLGTPTYEQYFGPGTRLTVT.

The rearrangement links TRBV7-2 to TRBJ2-7, with D perhaps matching TRBD2 (7 bases). Germline-derived CDR1 and CDR2 are SGHTA and FQGNSA. The CDR3 extends over 15 amino acids. V was cut by 7 bases and J by 1 base, with 17 bases left in between. CDR3 coding DNA: TGTGCCAGCACCGCCGGCGGGGGCTATTCCTACGAGCAGTACTTC. Translated, it gives CASTAGGGYSYEQYF.

This chain joins TRBV19 and TRBJ2-3; D might be TRBD1 or TRBD2, each matching 5 bases. V was pared by 6 bases and J by 2 bases, with 18 bases between. The V gene's germline CDR1 is LNHDA and CDR2 SQIVND (reference sequence). The CDR3 has 16 residues. The DNA for the CDR3 is TGTGCCAGTAGGGGGCACATCGGGGTTGACACAGATACGCAGTATTTT. As protein: CASRGHIGVDTDTQYF.

V usage is TRBV12-3 or TRBV12-4 and J usage is TRBJ1-2; TRBD1 matches 9 bases. The V gene end was trimmed by 7 bases and the J gene end by 7 bases; junction bases not matched to a gene: 7. This CDR3 has 13 amino acids. This CDR3 reads CASKWTGAFGYTF. In DNA form, the CDR3 reads TGTGCCAGCAAGTGGACAGGGGCTTTTGGCTACACCTTC.

The V call is TRBV19, the J call TRBJ2-2; no reliable D call. Germline CDR1 is LNHDA and CDR2 is SQIVND (reference sequence). The CDR3 covers 14 residues. Deletions cut 7 bases from V and 2 bases from J, with 11 bases between. The CDR3 loop reads CASNRVSNTGELFF. In nucleotides, the CDR3 is TGTGCCAGTAACCGGGTTTCAAACACCGGGGAGCTGTTTTTT.

This CDR3 is CASSEKWSLGNSPLHF. The CDR3 nucleotides are TGTGCCAGCAGTGAAAAGTGGTCCCTAGGTAATTCACCCCTCCACTTT. This chain links TRBV2 with TRBJ1-6; D not certain. The CDR3 extends over 16 amino acids. Germline V gene lookup returns CDR1 SNHLY and CDR2 FYNNEI. V dropped 2 bases and J dropped 6 bases, with 14 bases sitting between them.

The chain carries TRBV3-1 (or the pseudogene TRBV3-2) and TRBJ1-6, with a tentative D call TRBD1 (6 bases). CDR1 is LGHDT, CDR2 YNNKEL, per germline (reference sequence). Trimming pared 3 bases from V and 5 bases from J, leaving 11 bases between. This CDR3 is 15 amino acids long. The CDR3 loop reads CASSQTGPNNSPLHF. In nucleotides, the CDR3 is TGTGCCAGCAGCCAGACAGGTCCAAATAATTCACCCCTCCACTTT.

The count of this clone is one. The sample has other DNA sequences that encode this CDR3 too. The chain carries TRBV7-9 and TRBJ2-7; D is unresolved. CDR1 and CDR2 from the germline V gene are SEHNR and FQNEAQ (reference sequence). V was clipped by 0 bases and J by 3 bases, with 12 bases between them. This CDR3 spans 15 amino acids. CDR3: CASSLASGANYEQYF. CDR3 nucleotide sequence: TGTGCCAGCAGCTTAGCCTCGGGCGCGAACTACGAGCAGTACTTC.

This chain links TRBV5-1 with TRBJ2-7; D perhaps matches TRBD2 (5 bases). The CDR3 loop spans 14 amino acids. V lost 0 bases, J lost 0 bases, and 7 bases lay in between. Germline V gene data show CDR1 as SGHRS and CDR2 as YFSETQ. CDR3 amino acids: CASSLVGSSYEQYF. Written as DNA, the CDR3 is TGCGCCAGCAGCTTGGTTGGGAGCTCCTACGAGCAGTACTTC.

The gene calls are TRBV5-8 and TRBJ1-5; D call uncertain. The CDR3 is 14 amino acids. Germline V gene sequence: CDR1 SGHTS, CDR2 YDEGEE. V was clipped by 0 bases and J by 5 bases, with 9 bases between them. For the CDR3, the DNA is TGTGCCAGCAGCTTGGTAACGGCGGATCAGCCCCAGCATTTT. This codes for CASSLVTADQPQHF. Supplemented by reference TRBV5-8 and TRBJ1-5, the full variable domain reads EAGVTQSPTHLIKTRGQQATLRCSPISGHTSVYWYQQALGLGLQFLLWYDEGEERNRGNFPPRFSGRQFPNYSSELNVNALELEDSALYLCASSLVTADQPQHFGDGTRLSIL.

V gene TRBV7-2 combines with J gene TRBJ2-7; no clear D gene. The germline gives CDR1 SGHTA, CDR2 FQGNSA. Trimming removed 5 bases at V and 6 bases at J, with 14 bases between. There are 13 residues in the CDR3. CDR3 sequence: CASSRRAGREQYF. DNA of the CDR3: TGTGCCAGCAGCCGACGGGCCGGCCGCGAGCAGTACTTC.

The chain couples TRBV29-1 to TRBJ1-1, with D perhaps TRBD1 (6 bases). V dropped 7 bases and J dropped 6 bases, with 18 bases sitting between them. Germline CDR1 is SQVTM and CDR2 is ANQGSEA. The CDR3 has 13 residues. The CDR3 loop reads CSAGRGADAEAFF. The CDR3 DNA is TGCAGCGCCGGACGGGGGGCGGACGCTGAAGCTTTCTTT.